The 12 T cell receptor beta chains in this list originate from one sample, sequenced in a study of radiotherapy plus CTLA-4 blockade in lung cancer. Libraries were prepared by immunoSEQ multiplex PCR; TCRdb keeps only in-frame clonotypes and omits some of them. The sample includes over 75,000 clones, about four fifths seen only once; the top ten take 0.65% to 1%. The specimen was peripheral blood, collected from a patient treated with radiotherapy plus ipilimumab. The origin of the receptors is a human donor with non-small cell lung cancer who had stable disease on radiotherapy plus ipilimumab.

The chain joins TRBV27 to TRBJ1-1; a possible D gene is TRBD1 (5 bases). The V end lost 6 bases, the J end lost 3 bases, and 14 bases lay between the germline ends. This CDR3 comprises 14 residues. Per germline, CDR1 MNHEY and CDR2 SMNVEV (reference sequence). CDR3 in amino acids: CASSDQGGDTEAFF. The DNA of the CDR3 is TGTGCCAGCAGCGACCAGGGAGGGGACACTGAAGCTTTCTTT.

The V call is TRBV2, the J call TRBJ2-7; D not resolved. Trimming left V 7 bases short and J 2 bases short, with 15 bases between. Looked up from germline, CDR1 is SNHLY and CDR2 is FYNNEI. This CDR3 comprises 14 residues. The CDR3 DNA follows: TGTGCCAGCAAAAAGGACGGGTCGACCTACGAGCAGTACTTC. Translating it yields CASKKDGSTYEQYF.

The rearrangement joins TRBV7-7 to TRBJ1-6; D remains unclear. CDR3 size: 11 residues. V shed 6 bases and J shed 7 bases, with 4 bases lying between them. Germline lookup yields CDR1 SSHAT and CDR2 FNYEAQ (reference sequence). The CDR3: CASSRNSPLHF. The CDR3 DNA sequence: TGTGCCAGCAGTCGAAATTCACCCCTCCACTTT.

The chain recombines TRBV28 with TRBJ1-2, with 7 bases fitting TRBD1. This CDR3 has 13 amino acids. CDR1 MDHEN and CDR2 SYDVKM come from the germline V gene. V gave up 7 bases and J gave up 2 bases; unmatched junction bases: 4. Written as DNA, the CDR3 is TGTGCCAGCAAGAAAGGGGGCAACTATGGCTACACCTTC. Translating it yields CASKKGGNYGYTF.

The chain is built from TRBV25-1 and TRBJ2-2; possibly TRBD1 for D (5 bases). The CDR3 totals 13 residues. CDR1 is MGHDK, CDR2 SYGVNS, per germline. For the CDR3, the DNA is TGTGCTCACGAACCAGGGTACACCGGGGAGCTGTTTTTT. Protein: CAHEPGYTGELFF.

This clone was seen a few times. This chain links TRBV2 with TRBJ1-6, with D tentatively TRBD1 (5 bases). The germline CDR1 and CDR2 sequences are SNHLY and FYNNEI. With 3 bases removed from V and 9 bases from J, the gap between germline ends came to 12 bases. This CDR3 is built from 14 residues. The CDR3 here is CASSERGDGSPLHF. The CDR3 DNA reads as TGTGCCAGCAGTGAGAGAGGGGATGGTTCACCCCTCCACTTT.

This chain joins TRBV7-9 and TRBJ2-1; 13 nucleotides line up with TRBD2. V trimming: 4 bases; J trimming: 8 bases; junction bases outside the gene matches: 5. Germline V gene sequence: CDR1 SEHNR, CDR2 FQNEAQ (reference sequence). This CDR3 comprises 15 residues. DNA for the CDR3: TGTGCCAGCAGCTCCGGGACTAGCGGGATATATGAGCAGTTCTTC. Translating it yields CASSSGTSGIYEQFF.

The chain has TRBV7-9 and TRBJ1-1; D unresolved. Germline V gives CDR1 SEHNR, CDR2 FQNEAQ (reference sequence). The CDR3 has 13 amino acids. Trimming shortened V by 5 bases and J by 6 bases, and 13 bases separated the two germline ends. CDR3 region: CASSSNAVAEAFF. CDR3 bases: TGTGCCAGCAGCAGCAATGCGGTAGCTGAAGCTTTCTTT.

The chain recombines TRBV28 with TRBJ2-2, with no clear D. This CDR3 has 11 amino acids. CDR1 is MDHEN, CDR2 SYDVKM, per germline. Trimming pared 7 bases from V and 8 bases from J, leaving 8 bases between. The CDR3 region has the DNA TGTGCCAGCAAAGAGACAGGGGAGCTGTTTTTT. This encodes CASKETGELFF.

In DNA form, the CDR3 reads TGTGCCAGTAGTTATCAGGGGGCCACTGAAGCTTTCTTT. Encoded protein: CASSYQGATEAFF. V and J are TRBV19 and TRBJ1-1; 8 bases map to TRBD1. This CDR3 has 13 amino acids. J was trimmed by 4 bases and V by 5 bases; bases with no gene match: 3. The germline V gene encodes CDR1 LNHDA and CDR2 SQIVND (reference sequence).

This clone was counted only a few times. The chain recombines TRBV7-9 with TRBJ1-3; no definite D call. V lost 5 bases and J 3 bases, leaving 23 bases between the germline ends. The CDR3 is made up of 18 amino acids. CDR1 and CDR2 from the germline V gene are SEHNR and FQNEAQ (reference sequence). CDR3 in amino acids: CASSPRRVLASDGNTIYF. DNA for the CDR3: TGTGCCAGCAGCCCTCGGCGGGTCTTGGCAAGTGATGGAAACACCATATATTTT. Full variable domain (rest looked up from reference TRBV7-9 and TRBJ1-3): DTGVSQNPRHKITKRGQNVTFRCDPISEHNRLYWYRQTLGQGPEFLTYFQNEAQLEKSRLLSDRFSAERPKGSFSTLEIQRTEQGDSAMYLCASSPRRVLASDGNTIYFGEGSWLTVV.

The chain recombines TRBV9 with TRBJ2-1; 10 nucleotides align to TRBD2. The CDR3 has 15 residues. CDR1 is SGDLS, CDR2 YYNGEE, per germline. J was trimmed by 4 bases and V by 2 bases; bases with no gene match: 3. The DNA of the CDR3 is TGTGCCAGCAGCGTGACTAGCGGGTTTTACAATGAGCAGTTCTTC. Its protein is CASSVTSGFYNEQFF.